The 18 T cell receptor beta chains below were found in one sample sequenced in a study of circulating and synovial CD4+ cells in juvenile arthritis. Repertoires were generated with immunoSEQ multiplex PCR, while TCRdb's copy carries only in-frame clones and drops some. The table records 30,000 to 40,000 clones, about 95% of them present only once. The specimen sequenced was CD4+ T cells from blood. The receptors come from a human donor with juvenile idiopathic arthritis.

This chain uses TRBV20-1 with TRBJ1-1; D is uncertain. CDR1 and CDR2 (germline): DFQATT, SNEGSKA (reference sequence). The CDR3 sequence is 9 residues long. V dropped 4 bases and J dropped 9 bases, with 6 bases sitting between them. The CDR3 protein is CSATQKAFF. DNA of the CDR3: TGCAGTGCTACCCAGAAAGCTTTCTTT.

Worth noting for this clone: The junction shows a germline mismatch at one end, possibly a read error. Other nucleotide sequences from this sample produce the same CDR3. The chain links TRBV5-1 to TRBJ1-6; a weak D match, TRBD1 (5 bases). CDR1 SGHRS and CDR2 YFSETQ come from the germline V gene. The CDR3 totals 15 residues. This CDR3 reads CASSFLGQYNSPLHF. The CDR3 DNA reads TGCGCCAGCAGCTTCCTCGGACAATATAATTCCCCCCTCCACTTT.

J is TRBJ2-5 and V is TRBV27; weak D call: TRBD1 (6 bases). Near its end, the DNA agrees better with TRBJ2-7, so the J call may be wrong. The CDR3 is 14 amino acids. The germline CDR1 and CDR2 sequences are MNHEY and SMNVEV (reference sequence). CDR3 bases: TGTGCCAGCAGTTTGATCGACAGGTCCTACGAGCAGTACTTC. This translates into CASSLIDRSYEQYF.

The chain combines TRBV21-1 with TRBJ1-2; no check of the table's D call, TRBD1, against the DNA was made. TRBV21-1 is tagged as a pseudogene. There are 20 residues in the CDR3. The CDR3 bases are TGTGCCAGCAGCAAAGATTTGACCTCGGGACACCTGAACGAGAACTATGGCTACACCTTC. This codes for CASSKDLTSGHLNENYGYTF.

The CDR3 DNA reads TGTGCCAGCCCGAAGACTAGCGGGGGGACGGTTGAGCAGTTCTTC. Translation gives CASPKTSGGTVEQFF. The chain is built from TRBV11-2 and TRBJ2-1; 13 positions agree with TRBD2. Trimming removed 8 bases from V and 9 bases from J; junction bases left unmatched: 10. Germline V gives CDR1 SGHAT, CDR2 FQNNGV. CDR3 length: 15 amino acids.

The CDR3 is CASSLRGGEQFF. Written as DNA, the CDR3 is TGTGCCAGCAGCTTACGGGGGGGCGAGCAGTTCTTC. The genes are TRBV5-6 and TRBJ2-1, with TRBD2 matching 8 bases. V gave up 2 bases and J gave up 10 bases; unmatched junction bases: 2. Germline assignment: CDR1 SGHDT and CDR2 YYEEEE. The CDR3 is 12 residues long.

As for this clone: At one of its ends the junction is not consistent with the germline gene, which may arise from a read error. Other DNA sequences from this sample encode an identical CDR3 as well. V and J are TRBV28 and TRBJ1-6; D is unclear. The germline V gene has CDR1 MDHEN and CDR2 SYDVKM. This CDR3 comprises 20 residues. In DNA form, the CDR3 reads TGTGCCAGCAGTTTTACGCCCGAGGACGGAGGTAGCTCCTATAATTCCCCCCTCCACTTT. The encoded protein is CASSFTPEDGGSSYNSPLHF.

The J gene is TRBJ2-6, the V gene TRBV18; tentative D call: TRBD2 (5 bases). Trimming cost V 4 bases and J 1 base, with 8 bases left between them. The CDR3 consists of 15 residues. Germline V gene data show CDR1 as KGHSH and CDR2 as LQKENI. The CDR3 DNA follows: TGTGCCAGCTCACATGAGGGATCTGGGGCCAACGTCCTGACTTTC. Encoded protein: CASSHEGSGANVLTF.

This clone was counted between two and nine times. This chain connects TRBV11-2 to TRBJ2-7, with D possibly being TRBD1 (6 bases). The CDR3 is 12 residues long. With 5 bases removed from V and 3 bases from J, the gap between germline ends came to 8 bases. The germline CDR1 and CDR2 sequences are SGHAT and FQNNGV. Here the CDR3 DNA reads TGTGCCAGCAGCACACAGGGCTACGAGCAGTACTTC. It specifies CASSTQGYEQYF.

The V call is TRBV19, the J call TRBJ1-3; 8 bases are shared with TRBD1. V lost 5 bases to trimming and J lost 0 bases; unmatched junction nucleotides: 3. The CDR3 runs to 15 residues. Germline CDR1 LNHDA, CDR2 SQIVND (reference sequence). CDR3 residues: CASSVGQGSGNTIYF. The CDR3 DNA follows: TGTGCCAGTAGTGTCGGACAGGGCTCTGGAAACACCATATATTTT.

The CDR3: CASRTTGDTEAFF. CDR3 in DNA: TGTGCCAGCAGGACTACAGGGGACACTGAAGCTTTCTTT. The chain couples TRBV5-4 to TRBJ1-1; 7 positions match TRBD1. Germline V lookup: CDR1 SGHNT, CDR2 YYREEE (reference sequence). With V trimmed by 5 bases and J by 3 bases, 4 bases remained unmatched. The CDR3 extends over 13 amino acids.

The CDR3 DNA sequence: TGTGCCTCCAGGGGCATAGCCACAGATACGCAGTATTTT. It encodes CASRGIATDTQYF. This chain connects TRBV19 to TRBJ2-3, with a weak D call TRBD1 (6 bases). Germline CDR1 reads LNHDA; CDR2 reads SQIVND (reference sequence). Trimming removed 11 bases at V and 2 bases at J, with 14 bases between. This CDR3 comprises 13 residues.

CDR3 sequence (DNA): TGTGCCAGCAGCGAATTTATCAGCAATCAGCCCCAGCATTTT. Protein sequence: CASSEFISNQPQHF. V and J are TRBV2 and TRBJ1-5; no reliable D call. The V end lost 6 bases, the J end lost 1 base, and 10 bases lay between the germline ends. The CDR3 runs to 14 residues. Germline CDR1 is SNHLY and CDR2 is FYNNEI.

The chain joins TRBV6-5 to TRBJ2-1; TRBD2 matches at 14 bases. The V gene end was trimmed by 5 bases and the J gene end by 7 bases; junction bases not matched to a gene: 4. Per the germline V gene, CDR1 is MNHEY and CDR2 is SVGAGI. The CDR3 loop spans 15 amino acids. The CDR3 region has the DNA TGTGCCAGCAGTCCGACTAGCGGGGGGGCAAATGAGCAGTTCTTC. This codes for CASSPTSGGANEQFF.

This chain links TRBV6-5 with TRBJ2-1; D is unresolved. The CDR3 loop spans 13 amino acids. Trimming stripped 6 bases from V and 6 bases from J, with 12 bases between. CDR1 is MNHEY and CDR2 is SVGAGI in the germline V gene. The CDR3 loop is CASSRGPLNEQFF. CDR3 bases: TGTGCCAGCAGCCGTGGGCCCCTCAATGAGCAGTTCTTC.

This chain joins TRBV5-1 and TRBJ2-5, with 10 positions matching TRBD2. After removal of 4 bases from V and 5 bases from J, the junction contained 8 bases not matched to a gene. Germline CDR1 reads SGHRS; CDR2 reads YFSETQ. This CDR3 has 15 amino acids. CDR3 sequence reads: CASSLLAGAGETQYF. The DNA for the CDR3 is TGCGCCAGCAGCCTCCTAGCGGGAGCTGGGGAGACCCAGTACTTC.

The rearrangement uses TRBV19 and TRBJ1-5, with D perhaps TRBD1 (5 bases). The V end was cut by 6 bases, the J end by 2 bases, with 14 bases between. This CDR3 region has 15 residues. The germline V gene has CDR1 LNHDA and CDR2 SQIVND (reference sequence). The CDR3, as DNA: TGTGCCAGTAGCTACAGGCCCCGAGGCAATCAGCCCCAGCATTTT. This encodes CASSYRPRGNQPQHF.

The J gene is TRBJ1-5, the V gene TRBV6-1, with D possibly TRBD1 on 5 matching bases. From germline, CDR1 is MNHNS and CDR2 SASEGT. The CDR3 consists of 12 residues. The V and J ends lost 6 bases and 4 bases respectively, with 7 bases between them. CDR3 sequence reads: CASRDSNQPQHF. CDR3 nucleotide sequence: TGTGCCAGCAGAGACAGTAATCAGCCCCAGCATTTT.